This T cell receptor beta chain was identified in a study of shared clonotypes between healthy human individuals. TCRdb's table, derived via immunoSEQ multiplex PCR, lists solely in-frame clones and lacks some. This sample has 950,000 to 1,200,000 clones, with around 77% found just once. Every donor was a Caucasian adult from Nashville, Tennessee. The CDR3 has 15 residues. Looked up from germline, CDR1 is SEHNR and CDR2 is FQNEAQ (reference sequence). The germline V and J ends were trimmed by 5 bases and 6 bases, with 16 bases remaining between them. The sequence derives from a man between 18 and 29 years old in good health. Some clones in this sample may be carry-over from other donors' samples. This chain links TRBV7-9 with TRBJ2-2; the D is unclear. Material: memory CD4+ T cells from PBMCs. Subset noted: CD45RA-negative fraction. CDR3 loop: CASSPASPGPGELFF. The CDR3, as DNA: TGTGCCAGCAGCCCCGCCTCACCGGGCCCCGGGGAGCTGTTTTTT.